This is a list of T cell receptor beta chains from one sample in a study of T cell responses to AZD1222 COVID-19 vaccine. Sequencing used immunoSEQ multiplex PCR; TCRdb keeps in-frame clones, though not all of them. Here the sample spans 75,000 to 90,000 clones, 70% to 80% being singletons. The source material was peripheral blood, sampled on day 0 of AZD1222 vaccination. These receptor sequences come from an adult in good health. CDR3s include the opening cysteine and the closing phenylalanine or tryptophan. D genes are given only for firm matches. Only some rows state a clone size, as once, few, many or a class for expanded clones.

d_gene | j_gene | v_gene | abundance | CDR3nt | CDR3aa
NA | TRBJ1-2 | TRBV28 | NA | TGTGCCAGCAGTTTAGGGGACCCTAACTATGGCTACACCTTC | CASSLGDPNYGYTF
TRBD2 | TRBJ2-7 | TRBV11-3 | NA | TGTGCCAGCAGCTTAGCTAATAGCGGGAGATCCTACGAGCAGTACTTC | CASSLANSGRSYEQYF
NA | TRBJ1-2 | TRBV19 | medium-sized | TGTGCCAGTAGTCTCCGGGGGGGTTATGGCTACACCTTC | CASSLRGGYGYTF
NA | TRBJ1-2 | TRBV18 | NA | TGTGCCAGCTCACCAGGGACGGATGGCTACACCTTC | CASSPGTDGYTF
TRBD1 | TRBJ2-3 | TRBV10-1 | NA | TGCGCCAGCGGAGGGACAGGGGTCGGTACGCAGTATTTT | CASGGTGVGTQYF
NA | TRBJ2-5 | TRBV2 | NA | TGTGCCAGCAGCCGTGGACAGCAACGACAAGAGACCCAGTACTTC | CASSRGQQRQETQYF
NA | TRBJ2-2 | TRBV29-1 | NA | TGCAGCGTCGGGAGTCGACAGGGCCGAACGAACACCGGGGAGCTGTTTTTT | CSVGSRQGRTNTGELFF
TRBD2 | TRBJ2-1 | TRBV11-2 | NA | TGTGCCAGCAGCTTCAACGCGGGAGGGGGTTACAATGAGCAGTTCTTC | CASSFNAGGGYNEQFF
TRBD1 | TRBJ1-2 | TRBV7-2 | few | TGTGCCAGCAGCTTGTACCGACAGGGGCAAGGCTACACCTTC | CASSLYRQGQGYTF
TRBD2 | TRBJ2-1 | TRBV4-2 | NA | TGTGCCAGCAGCCAACCGGAGCGGGAAAGTAATCAGCGGTTCTTC | CASSQPERESNQRFF
NA | TRBJ1-5 | TRBV27 | few | TGTGCCAGCAGTGGGATGGGAGACACAAATCAGCCCCAGCATTTT | CASSGMGDTNQPQHF
NA | TRBJ2-2 | TRBV2 | NA | TGTGCCAGCAGTGAACAGGGTGGTTTACCCGGGGAGCTGTTTTTT | CASSEQGGLPGELFF
TRBD1 | TRBJ1-1 | TRBV3-1/TRBV3-2 | few | TGTGCCAGCAGCCCATTCTTAGGGGGCGCAAACACTGAAGCTTTCTTT | CASSPFLGGANTEAFF
TRBD1 | TRBJ1-5 | TRBV7-2 | NA | TGTGCCAGCAGCACCCAGGGGGTTCAGCCCCAGCATTTT | CASSTQGVQPQHF
NA | TRBJ2-1 | TRBV3-1/TRBV3-2 | NA | TGTGCCAGCAGCCACCCTCCCCTAAGGGCTGAGCAGTTCTTC | CASSHPPLRAEQFF
TRBD2 | TRBJ2-6 | TRBV5-5 | NA | TGTGCCAGCAGCTCTCGACGGGGAGGGAAAGCTGGGGCCAACGTCCTGACTTTC | CASSSRRGGKAGANVLTF
NA | TRBJ1-5 | TRBV2 | NA | TGTGCCAGCAGTGATGGGGGGGCTGGGCAGCCCCAGCATTTT | CASSDGGAGQPQHF
NA | TRBJ2-1 | TRBV21-1 | NA | TGTGCCAGCGCCCCCGCCTGCGTTTTTTCCTACAATGAGCAGTTCTTC | CASAPACVFSYNEQFF
NA | TRBJ2-7 | TRBV18 | NA | TGTGCCAGCTCACCGCAACCGAGCCCCTACGAGCAGTACTTC | CASSPQPSPYEQYF
NA | TRBJ2-7 | TRBV2 | NA | TGTGCCAGCAGTGAAGGACAGGTGCCCACCTACGAGCAGTACTTC | CASSEGQVPTYEQYF
NA | TRBJ1-2 | TRBV19 | NA | TGTGCCAGTAGTATCTTAGACGTCACCTCCTATGGCTACACCTTC | CASSILDVTSYGYTF
TRBD1 | TRBJ2-5 | TRBV24-1 | NA | TGTGCCACCAGTGATGCTGCCGGGACAGGGGGCATAGAGACCCAGTACTTC | CATSDAAGTGGIETQYF
NA | TRBJ1-2 | TRBV19 | NA | TGTGCCAGTAGTGTCGCTCGGGGTGTTGGCTACACCTTC | CASSVARGVGYTF
TRBD1 | TRBJ1-2 | TRBV5-4 | NA | TGTGCCAGCAGCCAAGGGACAGAGCCCCCTAACTATGGCTACACCTTC | CASSQGTEPPNYGYTF
TRBD2 | TRBJ2-2 | TRBV2 | few | TGTGCCAGCAGGGGACTAGTTACCGGGGAGCTGTTTTTT | CASRGLVTGELFF
NA | TRBJ1-2 | TRBV15 | many | TGTGCCACCAGCAGAGATTCGGGGGGCTACACCTTC | CATSRDSGGYTF
NA | TRBJ2-3 | TRBV29-1 | NA | TGCAGCCCCTTCTATGGGGATACGCAGTATTTT | CSPFYGDTQYF
NA | TRBJ1-1 | TRBV30 | once | TGTGCCTGGACAGGGGTAGGTTTCACTGAAGCTTTCTTT | CAWTGVGFTEAFF
TRBD1 | TRBJ1-2 | TRBV18 | NA | TGTGCCAGCTCAGGGGACAGAAACTATGGCTACACCTTC | CASSGDRNYGYTF
NA | TRBJ1-1 | TRBV5-4 | NA | TGTGCCAGCAGCTTGATGAGCGTCCTGAACACTGAAGCTTTCTTT | CASSLMSVLNTEAFF
NA | TRBJ1-2 | TRBV28 | NA | TGTGCCACTGGGGGGGACTATGGCTACACCTTC | CATGGDYGYTF
TRBD1 | TRBJ1-1 | TRBV10-3 | NA | TGTGCCATCAGTGAGTCGAAAGGGACAGGGGGGGCTGAAGCTTTCTTT | CAISESKGTGGAEAFF
TRBD1 | TRBJ1-6 | TRBV5-8 | NA | TGTGCCAGCAGCTTGGGGGGACAGGGTCCCGGTAAGAGGAATTCACCCCTCCACTTT | CASSLGGQGPGKRNSPLHF
NA | TRBJ1-2 | TRBV12-3/TRBV12-4 | NA | TGTGCCAGCAGTTTAGACTCCTATGGCTACACCTTC | CASSLDSYGYTF
NA | TRBJ2-5 | TRBV25-1 | NA | TGTGCCAGCAGTGAACCCCCTCAAGAGACCCAGTACTTC | CASSEPPQETQYF
TRBD1 | TRBJ1-2 | TRBV19 | NA | TGTGCCAGTAGCAGGACAGGGTTAAACTATGGCTACACCTTC | CASSRTGLNYGYTF
NA | TRBJ2-7 | TRBV6-4 | NA | TGTGCCAGCAGTGACTCTAGCGTCGATACTTCCTACGAGCAGTACTTC | CASSDSSVDTSYEQYF
NA | TRBJ1-1 | TRBV15 | NA | TGTGCCACCGGCGACTCGGACTGGGAGAACACTGAAGCTTTCTTT | CATGDSDWENTEAFF
NA | TRBJ2-1 | TRBV19 | NA | TGTGCCAGTAGTATGGACCCGAGCTCCTACAATGAGCAGTTCTTC | CASSMDPSSYNEQFF
NA | TRBJ1-1 | TRBV19 | NA | TGTGCCAGTAGTACACGAGACAGCCAAGAAGCTTTCTTT | CASSTRDSQEAFF
NA | TRBJ1-3 | TRBV28 | NA | TGTGCCAGCAGTTCCGGACCTCTATCCGGAAACACCATATATTTT | CASSSGPLSGNTIYF
NA | TRBJ2-4 | TRBV19 | few | TGTGCCAGTAGTCCCAGGGATATCCAAAACATTCAGTACTTC | CASSPRDIQNIQYF
NA | TRBJ2-3 | TRBV5-4 | NA | TGTGCCAGCAGCTTGGCGGGGGACCTCACAGATACGCAGTATTTT | CASSLAGDLTDTQYF
TRBD2 | TRBJ2-3 | TRBV5-4 | NA | TGTGCCAGCAGCCCAAGGACTAGCGGGTATAGTAGCACAGATACGCAGTATTTT | CASSPRTSGYSSTDTQYF
NA | TRBJ2-1 | TRBV5-6 | few | TGTGCCAGCGGGAGGCCGTGGGACAATGAGCAGTTCTTC | CASGRPWDNEQFF
NA | TRBJ2-2 | TRBV27 | NA | TGTGCCAGCAGTTTGGGGGGGCTCGGGGAGCTGTTTTTT | CASSLGGLGELFF
TRBD1 | TRBJ1-2 | TRBV24-1 | NA | TGTGCCACCAGTGATTCCGGGACAGGGGGCCTGGGCTATGGCTACACCTTC | CATSDSGTGGLGYGYTF
TRBD2 | TRBJ2-7 | TRBV10-2 | NA | TGCGCCAGCAGTGAGGCCACCGGGACTAGCGGGGACCACGAGCAGTACTTC | CASSEATGTSGDHEQYF
TRBD2 | TRBJ2-7 | TRBV6-6 | NA | TGTGCCAGCAGGGCTCTAGCGGGAGGCGGGGTCGAGCAGTACTTC | CASRALAGGGVEQYF
TRBD2 | TRBJ2-7 | TRBV30 | few | TGTGCCTGGACCCCGAAGGGCGGGAGTTACGAGCAGTACTTC | CAWTPKGGSYEQYF
NA | TRBJ1-2 | TRBV19 | NA | TGTGCCAGTAGTCTCTTAAACTATGGCTACACCTTC | CASSLLNYGYTF
NA | TRBJ1-3 | TRBV6-2/TRBV6-3 | NA | TGTGCCAGCAGTTCGACAGAGAAACTTGGAAACACCATATATTTT | CASSSTEKLGNTIYF